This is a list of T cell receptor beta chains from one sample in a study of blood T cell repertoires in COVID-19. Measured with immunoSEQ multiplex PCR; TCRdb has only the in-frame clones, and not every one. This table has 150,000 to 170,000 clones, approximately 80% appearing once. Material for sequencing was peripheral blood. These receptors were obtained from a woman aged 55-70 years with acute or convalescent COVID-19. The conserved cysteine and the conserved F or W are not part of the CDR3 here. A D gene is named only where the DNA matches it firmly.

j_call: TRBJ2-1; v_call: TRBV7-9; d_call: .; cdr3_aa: ASSLVLDIHEQF
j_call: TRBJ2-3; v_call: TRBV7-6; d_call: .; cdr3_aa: ASSQSRRGSTDTQY
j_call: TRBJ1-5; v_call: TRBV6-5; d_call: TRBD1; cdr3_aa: ASRGTGGSNQPQH
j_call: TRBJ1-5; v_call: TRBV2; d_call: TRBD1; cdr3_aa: ASSVQGGNQPQH
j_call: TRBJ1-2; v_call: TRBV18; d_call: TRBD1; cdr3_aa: ASSSRQGDRDGYT
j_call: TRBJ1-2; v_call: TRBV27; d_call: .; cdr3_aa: ASSLSLAGYT
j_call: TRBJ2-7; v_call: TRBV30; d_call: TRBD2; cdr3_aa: AWSRGGDYEQY
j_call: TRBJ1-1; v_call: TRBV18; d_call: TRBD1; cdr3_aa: ASGQGAFTEAF
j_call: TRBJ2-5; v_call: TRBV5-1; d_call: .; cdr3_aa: ASSTQIQETQY
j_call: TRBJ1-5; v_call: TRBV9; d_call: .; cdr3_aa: ASSPSGGNQPQH
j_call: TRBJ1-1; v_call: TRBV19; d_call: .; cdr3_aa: ASSGANTEAF
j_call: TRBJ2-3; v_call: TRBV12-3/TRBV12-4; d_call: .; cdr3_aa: ASSLQGDTQY
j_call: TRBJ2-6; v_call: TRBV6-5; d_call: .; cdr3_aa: ATDSGANVLT
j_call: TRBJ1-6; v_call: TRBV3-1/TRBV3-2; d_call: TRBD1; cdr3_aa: ASSPRRTGRYSPLH
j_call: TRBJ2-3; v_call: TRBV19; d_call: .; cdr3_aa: ASSIRQATDTQY
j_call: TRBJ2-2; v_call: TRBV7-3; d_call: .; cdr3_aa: ASSLTSTGELF
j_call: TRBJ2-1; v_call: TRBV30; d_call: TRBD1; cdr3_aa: ARHRDRESNEQF
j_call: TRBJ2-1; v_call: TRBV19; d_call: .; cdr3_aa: ASSGRRYNEQF
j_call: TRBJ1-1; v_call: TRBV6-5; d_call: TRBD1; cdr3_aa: ASSYGQGLIDF
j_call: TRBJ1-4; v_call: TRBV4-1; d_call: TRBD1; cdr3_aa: ASSQGQGAQINEKLF
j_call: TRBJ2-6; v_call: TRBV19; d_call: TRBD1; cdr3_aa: ASRSLDRAGANVLT